These T cell receptor beta chains were read from a single sample in a study of early T cells in non-severe SARS-CoV-2 infection. A single record per CDR3 protein comes from TCRdb applying MiXCR to the 5' RACE reads. This table holds roughly 46,000 distinct CDR3 sequences, 5.4% found once. The sample consisted of whole blood, taken at baseline. The receptor source for this set is an adult who was a healthcare worker with PCR-confirmed SARS-CoV-2 infection or an uninfected control (not recorded which). The CDR3 runs from the conserved cysteine through the conserved F or W. The D gene is left open where the match is weak. Some rows mark clone size as missing; the rest say once, few, many or name a class of expanded clone.

D gene,clone size,V gene,J gene,CDR3 protein,CDR3 DNA
TRBD1,few,TRBV29-1,TRBJ2-5,CSVGRDRMQETQYF,TGCAGCGTGGGCAGGGACAGGATGCAAGAGACCCAGTACTTC
-,few,TRBV5-1,TRBJ2-2,CASSLAENGELFF,TGCGCCAGCAGCTTGGCTGAGAACGGGGAGCTGTTTTTT
TRBD2,many,TRBV7-9,TRBJ2-1,CASRDQGTSGRNRYNEQFF,TGTGCCAGCAGAGACCAAGGCACTAGCGGGAGGAACAGGTACAATGAGCAGTTCTTC
TRBD2,few,TRBV3-1,TRBJ2-7,CASSQGGTYEQYF,TGTGCCAGCAGCCAGGGAGGGACCTACGAGCAGTACTTC
-,many,TRBV24-1,TRBJ1-2,CATSDVGPPYGYTF,TGTGCCACCAGTGACGTCGGACCGCCTTATGGCTACACCTTC
-,many,TRBV7-8,TRBJ2-1,CASSESGTLRTNEQFF,TGTGCCAGCAGCGAGTCCGGGACCCTGAGAACCAATGAGCAGTTCTTC
TRBD2,many,TRBV29-1,TRBJ2-7,CSVEGDGGYEQYF,TGCAGCGTTGAAGGGGACGGGGGGTACGAGCAGTACTTC
-,few,TRBV30,TRBJ1-3,CAWAGSGNTIYF,TGTGCCTGGGCCGGATCTGGAAACACCATATATTTT
-,-,TRBV27,TRBJ1-5,CASSLGSGQPQHF,TGTGCCAGCAGTTTGGGTTCGGGGCAGCCCCAGCATTTT
TRBD2,many,TRBV6-1,TRBJ2-7,CASSEVLAKYEQYF,TGTGCCAGCAGCGAGGTACTAGCGAAATACGAGCAGTACTTC
-,-,TRBV27,TRBJ2-1,CASRDWGDRNEQFF,TGTGCCAGCAGGGACTGGGGGGACCGCAATGAGCAGTTCTTC
TRBD1,many,TRBV18,TRBJ1-5,CASSPFLRTGTDQPQHF,TGTGCCAGCTCACCCTTCCTACGGACAGGGACAGATCAGCCCCAGCATTTT
-,many,TRBV29-1,TRBJ2-7,CSVEKQQGSYEQYF,TGCAGCGTTGAAAAACAGCAGGGCTCCTACGAGCAGTACTTC
TRBD1,many,TRBV29-1,TRBJ1-1,CSVYRGVAEAFF,TGCAGCGTTTACAGGGGGGTAGCTGAAGCTTTCTTT
-,many,TRBV7-9,TRBJ1-3,CASSFDHGNTIYF,TGTGCCAGCAGCTTCGATCACGGAAACACCATATATTTT
-,many,TRBV12-3/TRBV12-4,TRBJ2-5,CASSVRNRETQYF,TGTGCCAGCAGTGTCAGGAATCGAGAGACCCAGTACTTC
TRBD1,many,TRBV7-6,TRBJ2-2,CASSATGPTGELFF,TGTGCCAGCAGCGCGACAGGGCCCACCGGGGAGCTGTTTTTT
-,many,TRBV20-1,TRBJ2-1,CSARGIAPWVDEQFF,TGCAGTGCTAGAGGTATAGCGCCCTGGGTCGATGAGCAGTTCTTC
-,medium-sized,TRBV28,TRBJ2-1,CASSLAGRSYNEQFF,TGTGCCAGCAGTTTGGCGGGACGTTCCTACAATGAGCAGTTCTTC
TRBD2,-,TRBV6-1,TRBJ2-1,CASSGSAVAGVGEQFF,TGTGCCAGCAGTGGGTCGGCAGTAGCGGGAGTAGGGGAGCAGTTCTTC